These 27 T cell receptor beta chains were sequenced from one sample in a study of blood T cell repertoires in COVID-19. The data were produced by immunoSEQ multiplex PCR, yet TCRdb's version contains in-frame clones alone and is incomplete. The sample records fewer than 200,000 clones, around 82% being singletons. Input material: peripheral blood. The receptor source for this set is a man between 60 and 75 years old who had recovered from COVID-19.

A single count supports this clone. The chain couples TRBV12-5 to TRBJ1-2; D might be TRBD1 (6 bases). Trimming took 0 bases from V and 5 from J, leaving 13 bases between them. CDR1 and CDR2 from the germline V gene are LGHNT and FRNRAP. CDR3 length: 15 amino acids. The CDR3 region has the DNA TGTGCTAGTGGTTTGGTACGAGGACAGCTTTATGGCTACACCTTC. Amino acids: CASGLVRGQLYGYTF.

There are a few counts of this clone. The chain couples TRBV11-3 to TRBJ1-2; TRBD1 matches at 7 bases. The germline V gene has CDR1 SGHNT and CDR2 YENEEA. V dropped 0 bases and J dropped 4; count of bases not matched to a gene: 8. The CDR3 contains 16 residues. The CDR3 reads CASSLEGRTGSYGYTF. The CDR3 DNA reads as TGTGCCAGCAGCTTAGAAGGGCGGACAGGCTCCTATGGCTACACCTTC.

This clone was detected only a few times. The V and J genes are TRBV30 and TRBJ1-1; no clear D. CDR1 GTSNPN and CDR2 SVGIG come from the germline V gene (reference sequence). The V end lost 2 bases, the J end lost 4 bases, and 11 bases lay between the germline ends. The CDR3 covers 13 residues. CDR3 amino acids: CAWSNVRSTEAFF. The CDR3 nucleotides read TGTGCCTGGAGTAACGTCAGAAGCACTGAAGCTTTCTTT.

This rearrangement joins TRBV9 to TRBJ1-1; D unclear. The CDR3 loop spans 15 amino acids. With 0 bases removed from V and 1 base from J, the gap between germline ends came to 10 bases. Germline CDR1 and CDR2: SGDLS and YYNGEE. The DNA for the CDR3 is TGTGCCAGCAGCGTAGAGCCAAAGCCGAACACTGAAGCTTTCTTT. It translates to CASSVEPKPNTEAFF.

As to this clone: The same CDR3 can be traced to other DNA sequences in this sample. The chain is built from TRBV19 and TRBJ2-1; no definite D call. Germline V CDR1 and CDR2: LNHDA, SQIVND (reference sequence). Trimming took 9 bases from V and 4 from J, leaving 10 bases between them. The CDR3 runs 12 residues. CDR3 protein: CASSRDYNEQFF. The CDR3 DNA reads TGTGCCAGCTCAAGAGATTACAATGAGCAGTTCTTC.

CDR3 region: CASTGSPPRSQYF. CDR3 sequence (DNA): TGTGCCAGCACAGGGTCCCCCCCAAGGTCCCAGTACTTC. J is TRBJ2-5 and V is TRBV12-3 or TRBV12-4, with D maybe TRBD1 (5 bases). The CDR3 runs 13 residues. V lost 7 bases and J lost 9, with 18 bases in between.

The chain carries TRBV4-3 and TRBJ2-5; 9 nucleotides line up with TRBD2. Germline lookup yields CDR1 LGHNA and CDR2 YSLEER. This CDR3 comprises 16 residues. The ends lost 4 bases at V and 5 bases at J; junction bases unmatched: 11. In nucleotides, the CDR3 is TGCGCCAGCAGCCCGCTCCGGGCTAGCGGGGTGGAGACCCAGTACTTC. This translates into CASSPLRASGVETQYF.

The gene calls are TRBV28 and TRBJ1-1; D perhaps matches TRBD1 (5 bases). Trimming removed 6 bases from V and 1 base from J, with 9 bases in between. The CDR3 has 13 amino acids. Germline V lookup: CDR1 MDHEN, CDR2 SYDVKM. CDR3 amino acids: CASRPRENTEAFF. DNA of the CDR3: TGTGCCAGCAGACCCAGGGAGAACACTGAAGCTTTCTTT. Using reference TRBV28 and TRBJ1-1 for the parts outside the CDR3, the full variable domain is DVKVTQSSRYLVKRTGEKVFLECVQDMDHENMFWYRQDPGLGLRLIYFSYDVKMKEKGDIPEGYSVSREKKERFSLILESASTNQTSMYLCASRPRENTEAFFGQGTRLTVV.

The chain employs TRBV11-3 and TRBJ1-1; TRBD1 matches at 7 bases. The CDR3 runs to 13 residues. CDR1 and CDR2 (germline): SGHNT, YENEEA. Trimming at V came to 5 bases and at J to 4 bases, leaving 4 bases not matched to a gene. The CDR3 here is CASSPPGGTEAFF. CDR3 DNA: TGTGCCAGCAGCCCCCCAGGGGGCACTGAAGCTTTCTTT. Filled out from reference TRBV11-3 and TRBJ1-1, the complete variable domain reads EAGVVQSPRYKIIEKKQPVAFWCNPISGHNTLYWYLQNLGQGPELLIRYENEEAVDDSQLPKDRFSAERLKGVDSTLKIQPAELGDSAVYLCASSPPGGTEAFFGQGTRLTVV.

This clone was counted only a few times. The rearrangement links TRBV7-6 to TRBJ2-2, with 13 nucleotides matching TRBD2. The CDR3 contains 15 residues. V trimming: 6 bases; J trimming: 7 bases; junction bases outside the gene matches: 5. From germline, CDR1 is SGHVS and CDR2 FNYEAQ. CDR3 sequence: CASSTGTSGNGELFF. The CDR3 DNA reads as TGTGCCAGCAGTACCGGGACTAGCGGGAACGGGGAGCTGTTTTTT.

The chain recombines TRBV4-3 with TRBJ1-1; D may be TRBD1 (5 bases). The CDR3 contains 17 residues. The germline V gene encodes CDR1 LGHNA and CDR2 YSLEER. V was cut by 4 bases and J by 2 bases, with 20 bases left in between. As DNA, the CDR3 is TGCGCCAGCAGCCCCAAGCTAGGTGGAGGGGCTAACACTGAAGCTTTCTTT. Residues: CASSPKLGGGANTEAFF.

J is TRBJ1-2 and V is TRBV7-8; D is undetermined. V lost 5 bases to trimming and J lost 1 base, with 8 bases between them. This CDR3 comprises 13 residues. Germline V gene sequence: CDR1 SGHVS, CDR2 FQNEAQ. The CDR3 reads CASSLPNNYGYTF. In DNA, the CDR3 is TGTGCCAGCAGCCTTCCAAATAACTATGGCTACACCTTC.

This sequence joins TRBV7-2 and TRBJ1-2, with 7 bases that match TRBD1. This CDR3 contains 14 residues. Germline lookup yields CDR1 SGHTA and CDR2 FQGNSA. V lost 6 bases to trimming and J lost 5 bases; unmatched junction nucleotides: 9. For the CDR3, the DNA is TGTGCCAGCAGTCCCGGGCCAGGGGGATATGGCTACACCTTC. Residues: CASSPGPGGYGYTF.

The chain couples TRBV27 to TRBJ2-5, with D hard to call. The CDR3 consists of 13 residues. In germline, CDR1 is MNHEY, CDR2 SMNVEV (reference sequence). Between the trimmed V and J ends, which lost 3 bases and 3 bases, there was a span of 8 bases. The CDR3 loop reads CASSFHNKETQYF. The DNA for the CDR3 is TGTGCCAGCAGTTTCCATAACAAAGAGACCCAGTACTTC.

A few counts support this clone. This chain links TRBV2 with TRBJ1-5; 8 bases are shared with TRBD1. Germline V CDR1 and CDR2: SNHLY, FYNNEI. CDR3 size: 13 residues. After removal of 7 bases from V and 5 bases from J, the junction contained 4 bases not matched to a gene. CDR3 DNA: TGTGCCAGCAAAGGGACAGGAGATCAGCCCCAGCATTTT. Protein: CASKGTGDQPQHF.

This chain joins TRBV7-9 and TRBJ2-3, with 11 bases identical to TRBD2. V gave up 3 bases and J gave up 2 bases; unmatched junction bases: 1. The CDR3 totals 15 residues. CDR1 is SEHNR and CDR2 is FQNEAQ in the germline V gene (reference sequence). Here the CDR3 DNA reads TGTGCCAGCAGCTTGGGACTAGCGGACACAGATACGCAGTATTTT. It codes for CASSLGLADTDTQYF.

The V gene is TRBV7-2, the J gene TRBJ2-2; D might be TRBD2 (5 bases). V lost 2 bases to trimming and J lost 6 bases, with 19 bases between them. CDR1 is SGHTA, CDR2 FQGNSA, per germline. This CDR3 contains 17 residues. CDR3 in DNA: TGTGCCAGCAGCTTAAAGAGCCCGGGGATCAAGGCCGGGGAGCTGTTTTTT. Protein product: CASSLKSPGIKAGELFF.

The chain links TRBV6-6 to TRBJ1-1; a possible D gene is TRBD1 (5 bases). Germline V gene lookup returns CDR1 MNHNY and CDR2 SVGAGI (reference sequence). This CDR3 comprises 12 residues. V was shortened by 7 bases and J by 10 bases, with 16 bases between the two germline ends. CDR3 DNA: TGTGCCAGCACCGGGGGGAGAGCCCCAGCTTTCTTT. It yields the protein CASTGGRAPAFF.

The rearrangement uses TRBV5-4 and TRBJ1-1; 9 bases align to TRBD1. The J segment lost 9 bases and the V segment lost 0 bases, leaving 6 bases of the junction unmatched. The CDR3 sequence is 14 residues long. Germline CDR1 SGHNT, CDR2 YYREEE (reference sequence). The CDR3 DNA sequence: TGTGCCAGCAGCTTGGCCGGGACAGGGAGTAAAGCTTTCTTT. This gives the protein CASSLAGTGSKAFF.

This clone has a single count. The chain recombines TRBV18 with TRBJ1-3; maybe TRBD1 (6 bases). This CDR3 region has 15 residues. Trimming removed 3 bases at V and 0 bases at J, with 9 bases between. Germline V gene data show CDR1 as KGHSH and CDR2 as LQKENI. CDR3 nucleotides: TGTGCCAGCTCACCGGGGGACAACTCTGGAAACACCATATATTTT. Protein product: CASSPGDNSGNTIYF.

The chain is built from TRBV18 and TRBJ1-3; D is ambiguous. Trimming left V 1 base short and J 0 bases short, with 7 bases between. Germline CDR1 KGHSH, CDR2 LQKENI. The CDR3 extends over 15 amino acids. For the CDR3, the DNA is TGTGCCAGCTCACCACAAGAGGGCTCTGGAAACACCATATATTTT. It yields the protein CASSPQEGSGNTIYF.

V usage is TRBV11-2 and J usage is TRBJ2-7, with TRBD2 matching over 11 bases. The CDR3 loop spans 18 amino acids. Trimming at V came to 5 bases and at J to 2 bases, leaving 14 bases not matched to a gene. CDR1 and CDR2 from the germline V gene are SGHAT and FQNNGV. This chain's CDR3 is CASSHRTPTSGGAYEQYF. For the CDR3, the DNA is TGTGCCAGCAGCCACCGGACACCTACTAGCGGGGGAGCCTACGAGCAGTACTTC.

This chain links TRBV7-2 with TRBJ2-7; 8 positions agree with TRBD1. The CDR3 length is 12 residues. V dropped 10 bases and J dropped 5; count of bases not matched to a gene: 7. Germline V gives CDR1 SGHTA, CDR2 FQGNSA. For the CDR3, the DNA is TGTGCCACCCGGACAGGGCGGGACGAGCAGTACTTC. Translated, it gives CATRTGRDEQYF.

The J gene is TRBJ2-5, the V gene TRBV18; a possible D gene is TRBD1 (7 bases). V was clipped by 3 bases and J by 1 base, with 15 bases between them. Germline V gene sequence: CDR1 KGHSH, CDR2 LQKENI. CDR3 length equals 16 residues. Written as DNA, the CDR3 is TGTGCCAGCTCACCCTTGACAGGGACTCCCCAAGAGACCCAGTACTTC. Its protein is CASSPLTGTPQETQYF.

The sample holds a few counts of this clone. The V call is TRBV7-2, the J call TRBJ1-2; D is undetermined. CDR1 and CDR2 (germline): SGHTA, FQGNSA. Trimming took 5 bases from V and 6 from J, leaving 19 bases between them. The CDR3 runs 15 residues. CDR3 loop: CASSPPGTPSHGYTF. CDR3 nucleotides: TGTGCCAGCAGCCCCCCGGGAACCCCGAGCCATGGCTACACCTTC.

The J gene is TRBJ1-2, the V gene TRBV7-9, with D hard to call. Germline CDR1 reads SEHNR; CDR2 reads FQNEAQ (reference sequence). The CDR3 runs to 15 residues. Between the trimmed V and J ends, which lost 7 bases and 2 bases, there was a span of 17 bases. CDR3 DNA: TGTGCCAGCACCAAAACGGGTGTCAAGAACTATGGCTACACCTTC. It encodes CASTKTGVKNYGYTF.

The rearrangement uses TRBV3-1 (or the pseudogene TRBV3-2) and TRBJ2-2; 7 bases fit TRBD1. Germline V CDR1 and CDR2: LGHDT, YNNKEL (reference sequence). The trim removed 6 bases at V and 2 bases at J, leaving 6 bases unmatched. The CDR3 covers 15 residues. This CDR3 reads CASRGGTANTGELFF. CDR3 nucleotides: TGTGCCAGCAGGGGTGGGACAGCAAACACCGGGGAGCTGTTTTTT.